This passage covers 30 T cell receptor beta chains from one sample sequenced in a study of beta chain features in type 1 diabetes. All of the isolated RNA was reverse transcribed, so expressed TCRB transcripts were sequenced. Some clones are missing from TCRdb's copy, which holds only in-frame ones; the method was immunoSEQ multiplex PCR. The data show more than 150,000 clones, about an eighth seen once. The sample was central memory CD4+ T cells from blood. All receptors come from a woman between 18 and 29 years old in good health.

The V gene is TRBV14, the J gene TRBJ2-7; 10 nucleotides agree with TRBD2. The CDR3 spans 13 residues. Germline CDR1 is SGHDN and CDR2 is FVKESK. The V segment lost 6 bases and the J segment 5 bases; nucleotides outside the gene matches: 4. The DNA for the CDR3 is TGTGCCAGCAGACCTAGCGGGAGCCACGAGCAGTACTTC. As protein: CASRPSGSHEQYF.

This chain links TRBV18 with TRBJ2-1; no definite D call. Between the trimmed V and J ends, which lost 0 bases and 5 bases, there was a span of 8 bases. The CDR3 contains 14 residues. Per germline, CDR1 KGHSH and CDR2 LQKENI. The CDR3 here is CASSPPRPNNEQFF. In DNA, the CDR3 is TGTGCCAGCTCACCACCGCGGCCTAACAATGAGCAGTTCTTC. Using reference TRBV18 and TRBJ2-1 for the parts outside the CDR3, the full variable domain is NAGVMQNPRHLVRRRGQEARLRCSPMKGHSHVYWYRQLPEEGLKFMVYLQKENIIDESGMPKERFSAEFPKEGPSILRIQQVVRGDSAAYFCASSPPRPNNEQFFGPGTRLTVL.

The table lists this clone with a few counts. This chain connects TRBV5-5 to TRBJ2-5; TRBD1 agrees at 8 bases. CDR1 is SGHKS, CDR2 YYEKEE, per germline (reference sequence). J lost 1 base, V lost 4 bases, and 3 bases had no gene match. The CDR3 is 14 amino acids. The CDR3 region is CASSLTGVQETQYF. In DNA form, the CDR3 reads TGTGCCAGCAGCCTGACAGGGGTCCAAGAGACCCAGTACTTC.

The chain has TRBV5-1 and TRBJ2-3, with 9 bases matching TRBD1. V dropped 4 bases and J dropped 2; count of bases not matched to a gene: 5. The germline V gene encodes CDR1 SGHRS and CDR2 YFSETQ. The CDR3 length is 15 residues. DNA for the CDR3: TGCGCCAGCAGCCGGACAGGGGACAACACAGATACGCAGTATTTT. Protein product: CASSRTGDNTDTQYF.

Only a few counts were recorded for this clone. V is TRBV7-2 and J is TRBJ2-2; 13 bases line up with TRBD2. This CDR3 comprises 16 residues. Germline V gene data show CDR1 as SGHTA and CDR2 as FQGNSA. Losses at the gene ends were 3 bases for V and 5 bases for J; bases not matched to a gene: 3. CDR3 coding DNA: TGTGCCAGCAGCTTGACTAGCGGGAGGAGAACCGGGGAGCTGTTTTTT. It is translated as CASSLTSGRRTGELFF.

This clone was observed a handful of times. This chain links TRBV18 with TRBJ1-1; weak D call: TRBD1 (6 bases). V shed 2 bases and J shed 4 bases, with 11 bases lying between them. CDR3 size: 14 residues. Germline CDR1 and CDR2: KGHSH and LQKENI. In DNA, the CDR3 is TGTGCCAGCTCACCAGGGGGCAAGGCCACTGAAGCTTTCTTT. Its translation: CASSPGGKATEAFF.

This chain uses TRBV18 with TRBJ2-7, with 11 bases identical to TRBD1. Germline loops: CDR1 KGHSH, CDR2 LQKENI. The CDR3 has 14 residues. With 6 bases clipped from V and 2 bases from J, the junction kept 3 bases outside the gene matches. The CDR3 nucleotides are TGTGCCAGCTCCGGACAGGGGGCGACCTACGAGCAGTACTTC. It encodes CASSGQGATYEQYF.

This clone was seen more than once but under ten times. The rearrangement joins TRBV29-1 to TRBJ1-2; 7 bases line up with TRBD1. CDR1 is SQVTM, CDR2 ANQGSEA, per germline. The CDR3 sequence is 13 residues long. The J segment lost 8 bases and the V segment lost 3 bases, leaving 9 bases of the junction unmatched. The DNA of the CDR3 is TGCAGCGTTGAGAATCAGGGGGTGAACGGCTACACCTTC. It specifies CSVENQGVNGYTF.

This sequence joins TRBV11-3 and TRBJ2-1; possibly TRBD2 for D (6 bases). Looked up from germline, CDR1 is SGHNT and CDR2 is YENEEA. The V end lost 2 bases, the J end lost 5 bases, and 22 bases lay between the germline ends. This CDR3 is 18 amino acids long. The CDR3 reads CASSLHQAGRTIDNEQFF. CDR3 DNA sequence: TGTGCCAGCAGCTTACATCAGGCTGGAAGGACTATCGACAATGAGCAGTTCTTC.

This chain connects TRBV5-1 to TRBJ2-5; the match to TRBD1 covers 8 bases. This CDR3 is 17 amino acids long. The germline V gene has CDR1 SGHRS and CDR2 YFSETQ. J gave up 2 bases and V 4 bases, and 13 bases lay outside the gene matches. The CDR3 region is CASSRGTGGGGQETQYF. In DNA form, the CDR3 reads TGCGCCAGCAGCCGGGGGACAGGTGGAGGTGGTCAAGAGACCCAGTACTTC.

This clone was seen a handful of times. V usage is TRBV7-8 and J usage is TRBJ1-5; D perhaps matches TRBD1 (5 bases). CDR1 is SGHVS, CDR2 FQNEAQ, per germline. CDR3 length: 17 residues. V was trimmed by 1 base and J by 1 base, leaving 14 bases between them. The CDR3 protein is CASSLVPRQGSNQPQHF. The CDR3 region has the DNA TGTGCCAGCAGCTTAGTGCCACGTCAGGGAAGCAATCAGCCCCAGCATTTT.

This clone was seen more than once but under ten times. This chain links TRBV5-1 with TRBJ2-7; 7 bases are a match to TRBD1. Germline CDR1 and CDR2: SGHRS and YFSETQ. The J segment lost 2 bases and the V segment lost 3 bases, leaving 2 bases of the junction unmatched. There are 13 residues in the CDR3. The CDR3 spells CASSWGQTYEQYF. The CDR3 bases are TGCGCCAGCAGCTGGGGACAGACCTACGAGCAGTACTTC.

This clone was seen more than once but under ten times. This chain joins TRBV18 and TRBJ1-2; D is undetermined. This CDR3 comprises 15 residues. Trimming removed 3 bases at V and 4 bases at J, with 15 bases between. Germline CDR1 is KGHSH and CDR2 is LQKENI. The CDR3 protein is CASSPSVEGSYGYTF. Here the CDR3 DNA reads TGTGCCAGCTCACCCTCGGTGGAGGGCAGCTATGGCTACACCTTC.

This chain connects TRBV6-6 to TRBJ1-1, with a possible D match to TRBD1 (6 bases). The CDR3 is made up of 14 amino acids. Germline V gene lookup returns CDR1 MNHNY and CDR2 SVGAGI (reference sequence). V lost 2 bases and J 3 bases, leaving 10 bases between the germline ends. As DNA, the CDR3 is TGTGCCAGCAGTTACGTACAGGGCTACACTGAAGCTTTCTTT. It is translated as CASSYVQGYTEAFF.

This sequence joins TRBV7-8 and TRBJ2-4; 8 bases match TRBD1. J gave up 10 bases and V 5 bases, and 16 bases lay outside the gene matches. Germline assignment: CDR1 SGHVS and CDR2 FQNEAQ. The CDR3 is 16 amino acids. The CDR3 region is CASSLSSGQGKSIQYF. CDR3 DNA: TGTGCCAGCAGCCTATCCAGCGGACAGGGAAAGTCTATTCAGTACTTC. The entire variable domain, with the rest obtained from reference TRBV7-8 and TRBJ2-4, is as follows: GAGVSQSPRYKVAKRGQDVALRCDPISGHVSLFWYQQALGQGPEFLTYFQNEAQLDKSGLPSDRFFAERPEGSVSTLKIQRTQQEDSAVYLCASSLSSGQGKSIQYFGAGTRLSVL.

This clone occurred a few times. The gene calls are TRBV2 and TRBJ1-1; D is possibly TRBD1 (5 bases). Germline CDR1 and CDR2: SNHLY and FYNNEI. The V gene lost 3 bases and the J gene lost 5 bases, with 16 bases spanning the gap. This CDR3 comprises 15 residues. The CDR3 DNA follows: TGTGCCAGCAGTGACGTTGGGGGGAGTAAAACTGAAGCTTTCTTT. Translated, it gives CASSDVGGSKTEAFF. Filled out from reference TRBV2 and TRBJ1-1, the complete variable domain reads EPEVTQTPSHQVTQMGQEVILRCVPISNHLYFYWYRQILGQKVEFLVSFYNNEISEKSEIFDDQFSVERPDGSNFTLKIRSTKLEDSAMYFCASSDVGGSKTEAFFGQGTRLTVV.

This clone has more than one count but fewer than ten. J is TRBJ1-2 and V is TRBV27; 11 nucleotides match TRBD1. V trimming: 5 bases; J trimming: 4 bases; junction bases outside the gene matches: 9. The CDR3 runs to 16 residues. Germline CDR1 is MNHEY and CDR2 is SMNVEV (reference sequence). This chain's CDR3 is CASSRDGTGGGYGYTF. CDR3 nucleotides: TGTGCCAGCAGTCGGGACGGGACAGGGGGTGGCTATGGCTACACCTTC.

The table lists this clone with a few counts. The chain employs TRBV15 and TRBJ2-5, with 12 nucleotides matching TRBD2. This CDR3 contains 15 residues. V was pared by 1 base and J by 6 bases, with 3 bases of the junction left unmatched. CDR1 is LNHNV, CDR2 YYDKDF, per germline (reference sequence). In nucleotides, the CDR3 is TGTGCCACCAGCAGAGGACTAGCGGGAGTCCAGACCCAGTACTTC. This gives the protein CATSRGLAGVQTQYF.

The chain is built from TRBV14 and TRBJ2-1, with TRBD2 matching over 7 bases. Germline trimming cut 4 bases from V and 6 bases from J; bases unmatched to any gene: 12. Germline V lookup: CDR1 SGHDN, CDR2 FVKESK. The CDR3 runs to 16 residues. The CDR3 DNA sequence: TGTGCCAGCAGCCGGTGGGAGGGAGTGGAGAGCAATGAGCAGTTCTTC. It specifies CASSRWEGVESNEQFF. Filled out from reference TRBV14 and TRBJ2-1, the complete variable domain reads EAGVTQFPSHSVIEKGQTVTLRCDPISGHDNLYWYRRVMGKEIKFLLHFVKESKQDESGMPNNRFLAERTGGTYSTLKVQPAELEDSGVYFCASSRWEGVESNEQFFGPGTRLTVL.

V and J are TRBV28 and TRBJ2-1; 10 bases match TRBD1. This CDR3 spans 14 amino acids. V shed 6 bases, J shed 8 bases, and the junction held 7 bases outside the gene matches. Germline values: CDR1 MDHEN, CDR2 SYDVKM. As DNA, the CDR3 is TGTGCCAGCAGACCCGGGACAGGGGCCGATGAGCAGTTCTTC. It encodes CASRPGTGADEQFF. The full variable domain, in which reference TRBV28 and TRBJ2-1 provide the parts outside the CDR3, is DVKVTQSSRYLVKRTGEKVFLECVQDMDHENMFWYRQDPGLGLRLIYFSYDVKMKEKGDIPEGYSVSREKKERFSLILESASTNQTSMYLCASRPGTGADEQFFGPGTRLTVL.

This clone was picked up a small number of times. The chain joins TRBV4-1 to TRBJ2-4, with D uncertain. The germline gives CDR1 MGHRA, CDR2 YSYEKL. The CDR3 extends over 15 amino acids. V lost 1 base, J lost 4 bases, and 11 bases lay in between. This CDR3 reads CASSQVLRKKNIQYF. In DNA, the CDR3 is TGCGCCAGCAGCCAAGTACTCAGGAAAAAAAACATTCAGTACTTC.

This clone was recorded a few times. V usage is TRBV18 and J usage is TRBJ2-3; D possibly corresponds to TRBD2 (5 bases). CDR1 and CDR2 from the germline V gene are KGHSH and LQKENI. The CDR3 totals 13 residues. The V end lost 6 bases, the J end lost 4 bases, and 11 bases lay between the germline ends. CDR3 loop: CASSPDSPDTQYF. DNA for the CDR3: TGTGCCAGCTCCCCGGACTCACCAGATACGCAGTATTTT.

There are a few counts of this clone. J is TRBJ1-1 and V is TRBV11-2, with D hard to call. V was shortened by 0 bases and J by 3 bases, with 8 bases between the two germline ends. From germline, CDR1 is SGHAT and CDR2 FQNNGV. This CDR3 spans 14 amino acids. The CDR3 protein is CASSLDPYDTEAFF. CDR3 sequence (DNA): TGTGCCAGCAGCTTAGATCCTTATGACACTGAAGCTTTCTTT.

This chain uses TRBV18 with TRBJ1-1; D perhaps matches TRBD1 (6 bases). Trimming stripped 2 bases from V and 4 bases from J, with 17 bases between. Germline values: CDR1 KGHSH, CDR2 LQKENI. The CDR3 loop spans 16 amino acids. The CDR3 nucleotides read TGTGCCAGCTCACCAAGTCAGAACAGGGTAGGCACTGAAGCTTTCTTT. This codes for CASSPSQNRVGTEAFF.

This clone was seen more than once but under ten times. V is TRBV6-6 and J is TRBJ1-2; 9 bases are a match to TRBD1. Germline assignment: CDR1 MNHNY and CDR2 SVGAGI (reference sequence). V lost 6 bases, J lost 6 bases, and 8 bases stayed unmatched. The CDR3 covers 14 residues. CDR3 sequence: CASRKTTGGDGYTF. CDR3 coding DNA: TGTGCCAGCAGAAAGACGACAGGGGGTGATGGCTACACCTTC.

This clone has more than one count but fewer than ten. The chain uses TRBV4-3 and TRBJ2-5, with a tentative D call TRBD2 (6 bases). The CDR3 consists of 16 residues. Germline-derived CDR1 and CDR2 are LGHNA and YSLEER. V lost 4 bases and J lost 4, with 19 bases in between. The CDR3 loop reads CASSPPGGKKGETQYF. The CDR3 DNA is TGCGCCAGCAGCCCCCCAGGAGGGAAGAAGGGAGAGACCCAGTACTTC.

The chain joins TRBV27 to TRBJ2-1, with D tentatively TRBD2 (5 bases). Trimming shortened V by 0 bases and J by 1 base, and 16 bases separated the two germline ends. Per germline, CDR1 MNHEY and CDR2 SMNVEV (reference sequence). CDR3 length: 18 residues. The CDR3, as DNA: TGTGCCAGCAGTTTATCTCAGTCGGGGAGCGGATCCTACAATGAGCAGTTCTTC. Protein product: CASSLSQSGSGSYNEQFF.

The chain employs TRBV28 and TRBJ2-6; 12 bases are shared with TRBD2. Trimming cost V 8 bases and J 2 bases; bases outside gene matches: 1. This CDR3 has 15 residues. Germline-derived CDR1 and CDR2 are MDHEN and SYDVKM. The DNA of the CDR3 is TGTGCCAGCCGGACTAGCGGGACTGGGGCCAACGTCCTGACTTTC. Translating gives CASRTSGTGANVLTF.

This clone was recorded many times. The J gene is TRBJ1-5, the V gene TRBV7-2; D is unclear. Germline CDR1 SGHTA, CDR2 FQGNSA. This CDR3 is built from 12 residues. Trimming removed 2 bases from V and 3 bases from J, with 2 bases in between. The CDR3 DNA sequence: TGTGCCAGCAGCTTACTCAATCAGCCCCAGCATTTT. This codes for CASSLLNQPQHF.

This chain links TRBV14 with TRBJ2-1, with TRBD2 matching over 11 bases. J gave up 9 bases and V 2 bases, and 0 bases lay outside the gene matches. CDR1 SGHDN and CDR2 FVKESK come from the germline V gene. CDR3 length: 13 residues. The CDR3 nucleotides read TGTGCCAGCAGCCAACTAGCGGGAGGTGAGCAGTTCTTC. Translating gives CASSQLAGGEQFF.